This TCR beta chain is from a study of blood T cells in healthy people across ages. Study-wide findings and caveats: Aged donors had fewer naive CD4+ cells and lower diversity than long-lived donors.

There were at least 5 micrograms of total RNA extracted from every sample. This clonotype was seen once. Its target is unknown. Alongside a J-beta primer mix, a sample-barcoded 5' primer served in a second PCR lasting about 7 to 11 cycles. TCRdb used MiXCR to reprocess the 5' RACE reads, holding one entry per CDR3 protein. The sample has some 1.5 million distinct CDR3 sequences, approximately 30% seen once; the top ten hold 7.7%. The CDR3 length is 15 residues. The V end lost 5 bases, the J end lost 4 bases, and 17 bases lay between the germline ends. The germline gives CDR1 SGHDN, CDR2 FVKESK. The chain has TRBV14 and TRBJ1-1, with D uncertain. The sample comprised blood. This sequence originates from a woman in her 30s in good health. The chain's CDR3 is CASSITQVRGTEAFF. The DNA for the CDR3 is TGTGCCAGCAGCATCACCCAAGTGAGAGGCACTGAAGCTTTCTTT.